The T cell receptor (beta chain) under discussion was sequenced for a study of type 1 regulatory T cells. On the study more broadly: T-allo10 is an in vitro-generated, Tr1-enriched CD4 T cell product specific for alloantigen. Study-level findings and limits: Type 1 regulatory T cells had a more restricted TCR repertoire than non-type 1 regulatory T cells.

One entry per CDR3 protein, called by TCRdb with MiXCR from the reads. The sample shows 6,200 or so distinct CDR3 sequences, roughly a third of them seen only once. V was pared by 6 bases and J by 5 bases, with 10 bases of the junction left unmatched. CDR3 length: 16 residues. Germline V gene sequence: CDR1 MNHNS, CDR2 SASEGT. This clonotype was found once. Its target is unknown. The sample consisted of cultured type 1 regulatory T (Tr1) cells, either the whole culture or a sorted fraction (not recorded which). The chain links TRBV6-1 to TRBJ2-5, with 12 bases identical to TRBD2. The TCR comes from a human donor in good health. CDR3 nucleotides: TGTGCCAGCAGGCCTCCTAGCGGGAGGGTGGGGGAGACCCAGTACTTC. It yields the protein CASRPPSGRVGETQYF.